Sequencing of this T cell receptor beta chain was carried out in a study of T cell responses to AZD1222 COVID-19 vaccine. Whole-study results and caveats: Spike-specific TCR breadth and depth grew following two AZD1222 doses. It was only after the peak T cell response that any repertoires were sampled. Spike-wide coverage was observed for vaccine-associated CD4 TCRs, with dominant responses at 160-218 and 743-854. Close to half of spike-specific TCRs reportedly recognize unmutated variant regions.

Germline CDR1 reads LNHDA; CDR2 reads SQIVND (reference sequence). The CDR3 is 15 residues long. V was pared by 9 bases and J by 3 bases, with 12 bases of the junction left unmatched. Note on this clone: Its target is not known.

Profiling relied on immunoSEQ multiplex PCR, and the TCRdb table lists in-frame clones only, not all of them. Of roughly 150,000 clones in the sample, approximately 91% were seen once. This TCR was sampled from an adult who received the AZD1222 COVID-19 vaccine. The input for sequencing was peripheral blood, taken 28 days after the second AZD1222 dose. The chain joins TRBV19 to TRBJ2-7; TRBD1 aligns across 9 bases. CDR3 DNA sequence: TGTGCCAGCGGCCGGCCCCGGGACAGGGTCTACGAGCAGTACTTC. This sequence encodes CASGRPRDRVYEQYF.